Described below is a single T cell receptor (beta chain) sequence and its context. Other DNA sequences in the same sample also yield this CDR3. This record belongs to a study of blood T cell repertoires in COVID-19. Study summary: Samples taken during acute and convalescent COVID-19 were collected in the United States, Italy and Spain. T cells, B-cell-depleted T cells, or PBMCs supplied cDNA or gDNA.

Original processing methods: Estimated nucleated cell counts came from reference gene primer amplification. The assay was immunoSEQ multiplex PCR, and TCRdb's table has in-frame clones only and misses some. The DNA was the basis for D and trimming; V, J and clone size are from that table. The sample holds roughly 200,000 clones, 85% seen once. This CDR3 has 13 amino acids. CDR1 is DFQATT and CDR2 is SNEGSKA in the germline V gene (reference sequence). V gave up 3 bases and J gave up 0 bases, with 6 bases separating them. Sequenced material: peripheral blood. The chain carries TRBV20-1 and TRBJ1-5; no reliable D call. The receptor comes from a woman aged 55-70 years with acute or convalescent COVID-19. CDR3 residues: CSASSGSNQPQHF. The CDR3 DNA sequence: TGCAGTGCTAGTTCGGGTAGCAATCAGCCCCAGCATTTT.